Following are 18 T cell receptor beta chains from one sample sequenced in a study of shared T cell receptors in the human thymus. Measured with immunoSEQ multiplex PCR; TCRdb has only the in-frame clones, and not every one. The table has more than 550,000 clones, more than 75% seen once. This sample also appeared in a second study, on human thymus T cells.

Input material: thymocytes. These receptors all come from a boy under two years old with a congenital heart defect.

V gene TRBV7-6 combines with J gene TRBJ1-1; 8 positions match TRBD1. Germline V CDR1 and CDR2: SGHVS, FNYEAQ. The CDR3 sequence is 17 residues long. Germline trimming cut 1 base from V and 7 bases from J; bases unmatched to any gene: 14. As DNA, the CDR3 is TGTGCCAGCAGCTTAGGCGGCCCGTCAGGGGGCTCTGATGAAGCTTTCTTT. Translated, it gives CASSLGGPSGGSDEAFF. Full variable domain (missing parts from reference TRBV7-6 and TRBJ1-1): GAGVSQSPRYKVTKRGQDVALRCDPISGHVSLYWYRQALGQGPEFLTYFNYEAQQDKSGLPNDRFSAERPEGSISTLTIQRTEQRDSAMYRCASSLGGPSGGSDEAFFGQGTRLTVV.

This chain links TRBV18 with TRBJ1-2; 10 bases map to TRBD1. V was clipped by 0 bases and J by 4 bases; unmatched bases: 2. This CDR3 is 15 amino acids long. Looked up from germline, CDR1 is KGHSH and CDR2 is LQKENI. This CDR3 is CASSPPGQGIYGYTF. The DNA of the CDR3 is TGTGCCAGCTCACCACCGGGACAGGGGATCTATGGCTACACCTTC.

The V gene is TRBV28, the J gene TRBJ2-1; 8 bases fit TRBD2. Per the germline V gene, CDR1 is MDHEN and CDR2 is SYDVKM. With 4 bases clipped from V and 2 bases from J, the junction kept 25 bases outside the gene matches. CDR3 length: 22 residues. The CDR3 sequence: CASSCYGGREVTSEFPYNEQFF. CDR3 coding DNA: TGTGCCAGCAGTTGTTATGGGGGGCGGGAGGTGACCTCCGAATTCCCCTACAATGAGCAGTTCTTC.

The rearrangement uses TRBV7-9 and TRBJ1-1, with a possible D match to TRBD1 (6 bases). The CDR3 consists of 16 residues. Germline V gives CDR1 SEHNR, CDR2 FQNEAQ (reference sequence). V lost 4 bases and J 4 bases, leaving 19 bases between the germline ends. For the CDR3, the DNA is TGTGCCAGCAGCTCGAACCAGGGGCAGGGTGGCACTGAAGCTTTCTTT. Encoded protein: CASSSNQGQGGTEAFF.

In nucleotides, the CDR3 is TGCGCCAGCAGCCGCCGGGGAAACCAAGAGACCCAGTACTTC. Protein: CASSRRGNQETQYF. The chain carries TRBV4-1 and TRBJ2-5; TRBD2 might be the D (5 bases). This CDR3 has 14 residues. CDR1 is MGHRA, CDR2 YSYEKL, per germline. The V and J ends lost 4 bases and 0 bases respectively, with 9 bases between them.

This clone was counted only a few times. Other DNA sequences from this sample encode an identical CDR3 as well. The DNA of the CDR3 is TGTGCCAGCAGCTTGGAGGACAGGAGCTCTGGAAACACCATATATTTT. Translated: CASSLEDRSSGNTIYF. V gene TRBV5-6 combines with J gene TRBJ1-3; TRBD1 matches 7 bases. Germline V CDR1 and CDR2: SGHDT, YYEEEE. Trimming cost V 0 bases and J 0 bases; bases outside gene matches: 3. This CDR3 contains 16 residues.

The chain couples TRBV10-2 to TRBJ2-1; D is perhaps TRBD1 (6 bases). The CDR3 length is 12 residues. Trimming removed 6 bases from V and 8 bases from J, with 11 bases in between. The germline V gene has CDR1 WSHSY and CDR2 SAAADI. The CDR3: CASSYRVYEQFF. CDR3 nucleotides: TGCGCCAGCAGCTACAGGGTTTATGAGCAGTTCTTC.

The chain uses TRBV6-5 and TRBJ2-7; D gene unclear. The CDR3 is 14 residues long. The V end was cut by 2 bases, the J end by 8 bases, with 16 bases between. Germline V gene data show CDR1 as MNHEY and CDR2 as SVGAGI. The CDR3 DNA follows: TGTGCCAGCAGTTACCTTCTCGGGTGTCGTAAGCAGTACTTC. This gives the protein CASSYLLGCRKQYF.

The chain links TRBV12-5 to TRBJ2-3, with D possibly being TRBD2 (5 bases). Germline V gives CDR1 LGHNT, CDR2 FRNRAP. Trimming took off 6 bases at V and 6 bases at J, with 7 bases between the two ends. The CDR3 extends over 11 amino acids. CDR3 DNA sequence: TGTGCTAGTGGGACGGGGGATACGCAGTATTTT. Encoded protein: CASGTGDTQYF.

The chain employs TRBV25-1 and TRBJ2-7; TRBD1 matches 10 bases. Unmatched junction bases numbered 10, after V lost 6 bases and J lost 5 bases. Germline CDR1 MGHDK, CDR2 SYGVNS. The CDR3 is made up of 15 amino acids. CDR3 residues: CASRLSRDRGDEQYF. CDR3 DNA: TGTGCCAGCAGGTTATCGCGGGACAGGGGCGACGAGCAGTACTTC.

V and J are TRBV11-2 and TRBJ2-7; D might be TRBD1 (6 bases). The CDR3 loop spans 16 amino acids. Between the trimmed V and J ends, which lost 2 bases and 2 bases, there was a span of 16 bases. Germline lookup yields CDR1 SGHAT and CDR2 FQNNGV. The CDR3 sequence: CASSLISGVHPYEQYF. The CDR3 nucleotides are TGTGCCAGCAGCTTAATATCAGGGGTCCATCCCTACGAGCAGTACTTC. The complete variable domain, with remaining parts taken from reference TRBV11-2 and TRBJ2-7, reads EAGVAQSPRYKIIEKRQSVAFWCNPISGHATLYWYQQILGQGPKLLIQFQNNGVVDDSQLPKDRFSAERLKGVDSTLKIQPAKLEDSAVYLCASSLISGVHPYEQYFGPGTRLTVT.

This sequence joins TRBV18 and TRBJ1-1; D gene uncertain. The ends were cut back, 2 bases at V and 1 base at J, with 8 bases in the middle. Germline-derived CDR1 and CDR2 are KGHSH and LQKENI. The CDR3 has 14 amino acids. The CDR3 nucleotides read TGTGCCAGCTCACCAGGCCTTACGAACACTGAAGCTTTCTTT. Protein sequence: CASSPGLTNTEAFF.

The genes are TRBV18 and TRBJ1-1; D gene uncertain. V lost 4 bases, J lost 7 bases, and 13 bases lay in between. The CDR3 contains 13 residues. Germline CDR1 and CDR2: KGHSH and LQKENI. The CDR3 loop reads CASSHTYRVEAFF. The CDR3 nucleotides read TGTGCCAGCTCACATACGTACCGGGTTGAAGCTTTCTTT.

V is TRBV11-2 and J is TRBJ1-2; TRBD1 matches at 11 bases. The CDR3 loop spans 16 amino acids. Germline loops: CDR1 SGHAT, CDR2 FQNNGV. The junction had 14 bases not matched to a gene; V was cut back by 5 bases and J by 9 bases. This CDR3 is CASSPGTGGRPGSYTF. DNA of the CDR3: TGTGCCAGCAGCCCCGGGACAGGGGGGAGGCCCGGGAGCTACACCTTC.

V gene TRBV5-4 combines with J gene TRBJ2-7; tentatively, D is TRBD1 (5 bases). Trimming pared 0 bases from V and 3 bases from J, leaving 13 bases between. This CDR3 spans 15 amino acids. Germline V gene sequence: CDR1 SGHNT, CDR2 YYREEE (reference sequence). For the CDR3, the DNA is TGTGCCAGCAGCTTGGCCCCTCTTGACAGCTACGAGCAGTACTTC. Amino acids: CASSLAPLDSYEQYF.

Only one count was recorded for this clone. The chain uses TRBV27 and TRBJ1-1; no definite D call. Germline V gene lookup returns CDR1 MNHEY and CDR2 SMNVEV (reference sequence). V gave up 6 bases and J gave up 1 base, with 9 bases separating them. The CDR3 consists of 13 residues. CDR3 region: CASSYQANTEAFF. Here the CDR3 DNA reads TGTGCCAGCAGCTATCAGGCGAACACTGAAGCTTTCTTT.

This chain connects TRBV27 to TRBJ2-7; 8 nucleotides align to TRBD2. V gave up 6 bases and J gave up 0 bases; unmatched junction bases: 4. There are 14 residues in the CDR3. Germline CDR1 MNHEY, CDR2 SMNVEV (reference sequence). The CDR3 loop is CASRLAGSSYEQYF. CDR3 DNA: TGTGCCAGCAGGTTAGCGGGAAGCTCCTACGAGCAGTACTTC.

The J gene is TRBJ2-5, the V gene TRBV28, with TRBD1 matching over 9 bases. The J segment lost 4 bases and the V segment lost 5 bases, leaving 2 bases of the junction unmatched. The CDR3 is made up of 13 amino acids. Per germline, CDR1 MDHEN and CDR2 SYDVKM. The CDR3 reads CASSGTGPETQYF. The CDR3 DNA is TGTGCCAGCAGTGGGACAGGGCCAGAGACCCAGTACTTC.